The 8 T cell receptor beta chains presented below share a single source sample, sequenced in a study of graft-versus-host responses after intestinal transplantation. This table comes from immunoSEQ multiplex PCR, and its TCRdb copy is limited to in-frame clones, with some not included. The sample has tens of thousands of clones, about 95% seen once; the top ten hold roughly 0.58%. Which antigens these TCRs recognize remains unknown. This material consisted of unstimulated CD8+ T cells sorted from spleen or lymph node cells, taken before transplant. These receptors were collected from a human donor who was the organ donor for an intestinal transplant.

This sequence joins TRBV6-6 and TRBJ2-4; 10 nucleotides line up with TRBD1. Per the germline V gene, CDR1 is MNHNY and CDR2 is SVGAGI (reference sequence). Losses at the gene ends were 7 bases for V and 9 bases for J; bases not matched to a gene: 12. CDR3 length: 15 amino acids. Here the CDR3 reads CASTNPGTGDGIQYF. The CDR3 nucleotides are TGTGCCAGCACCAACCCCGGGACAGGGGATGGCATTCAGTACTTC.

The chain links TRBV7-9 to TRBJ1-5; no definite D call. Germline values: CDR1 SEHNR, CDR2 FQNEAQ (reference sequence). The CDR3 runs to 12 residues. Trimming shortened V by 3 bases and J by 6 bases, and 6 bases separated the two germline ends. CDR3 region: CASSFNGQPQHF. In DNA form, the CDR3 reads TGTGCCAGCAGCTTCAACGGTCAGCCCCAGCATTTT.

This clone showed up just once. The chain combines TRBV7-9 with TRBJ2-7, with D unresolved. Trimming stripped 5 bases from V and 4 bases from J, with 12 bases between. The germline V gene encodes CDR1 SEHNR and CDR2 FQNEAQ (reference sequence). The CDR3 consists of 13 residues. The CDR3 spells CASSPIEGYEQYF. The CDR3, as DNA: TGTGCCAGCAGCCCGATAGAAGGGTACGAGCAGTACTTC.

The V call is TRBV5-1, the J call TRBJ2-1; TRBD2 might be the D (7 bases). Trimming pared 4 bases from V and 4 bases from J, leaving 21 bases between. The germline V gene encodes CDR1 SGHRS and CDR2 YFSETQ. This CDR3 has 17 amino acids. CDR3 in amino acids: CASSPPFGGGPYNEQFF. In nucleotides, the CDR3 is TGCGCCAGCAGCCCCCCTTTTGGGGGGGGCCCTTACAATGAGCAGTTCTTC.

This chain joins TRBV27 and TRBJ1-1; TRBD1 agrees at 9 bases. This CDR3 is 14 amino acids long. Germline CDR1 MNHEY, CDR2 SMNVEV (reference sequence). The trim removed 6 bases at V and 7 bases at J, leaving 9 bases unmatched. CDR3 amino acids: CASSPMMTGGEAFF. CDR3 bases: TGTGCCAGCAGCCCAATGATGACAGGGGGTGAAGCTTTCTTT.

This chain links TRBV7-9 with TRBJ2-1; D not resolved. CDR1 is SEHNR, CDR2 FQNEAQ, per germline (reference sequence). This CDR3 contains 15 residues. V was pared by 4 bases and J by 7 bases, with 17 bases between. CDR3 sequence (DNA): TGTGCCAGCAGCTACACGCTGGACCCCGTAAATGAGCAGTTCTTC. Protein product: CASSYTLDPVNEQFF.

The rearrangement joins TRBV7-9 to TRBJ1-6; perhaps TRBD1 as D (5 bases). V lost 3 bases, J lost 8 bases, and 14 bases lay in between. Germline CDR1 is SEHNR and CDR2 is FQNEAQ (reference sequence). CDR3 length equals 15 residues. The CDR3 DNA is TGTGCCAGCAGCTTCAGCGGGGTAGGGGATTCACCCCTCCACTTT. Translated, it gives CASSFSGVGDSPLHF.

The genes are TRBV6-1 and TRBJ1-1, with D maybe TRBD1 (6 bases). V was trimmed by 5 bases and J by 3 bases, leaving 10 bases between them. The CDR3 extends over 13 amino acids. Germline-derived CDR1 and CDR2 are MNHNS and SASEGT. CDR3 loop: CASSRRGDTEAFF. The DNA for the CDR3 is TGTGCCAGCAGTCGAAGGGGGGACACTGAAGCTTTCTTT.